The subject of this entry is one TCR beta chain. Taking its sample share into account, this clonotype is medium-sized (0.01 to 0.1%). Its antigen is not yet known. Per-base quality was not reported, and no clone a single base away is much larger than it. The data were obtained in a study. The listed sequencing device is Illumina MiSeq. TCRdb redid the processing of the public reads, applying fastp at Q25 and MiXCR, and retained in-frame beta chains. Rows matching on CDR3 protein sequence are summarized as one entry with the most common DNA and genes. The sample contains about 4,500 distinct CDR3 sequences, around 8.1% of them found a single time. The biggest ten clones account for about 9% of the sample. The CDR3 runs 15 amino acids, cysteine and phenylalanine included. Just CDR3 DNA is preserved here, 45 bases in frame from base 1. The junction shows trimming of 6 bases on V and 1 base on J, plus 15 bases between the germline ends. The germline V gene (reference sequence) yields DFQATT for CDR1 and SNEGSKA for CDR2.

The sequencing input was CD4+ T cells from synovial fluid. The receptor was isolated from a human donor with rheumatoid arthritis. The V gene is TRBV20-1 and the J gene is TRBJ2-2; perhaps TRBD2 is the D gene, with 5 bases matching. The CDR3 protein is CSALAPTLNTGELFF. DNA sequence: TGCAGTGCGCTAGCTCCTACCTTGAACACCGGGGAGCTGTTTTTT.